The entry below describes one T cell receptor (beta chain). Its antigen is not identified. Time point specified: inflamed ileum from the surgical specimen. Patients were adults with ileal or ileocolonic Crohn's disease needing resection. The sample is drawn from a study of T cell repertoires in ileal Crohn's disease. Notes on the study in general: Active smokers at surgery had more clonal expansions than non-smokers.

Deletions cut 2 bases from V and 0 bases from J, with 7 bases between. The CDR3 runs to 14 residues. Germline V lookup: CDR1 MDHEN, CDR2 SYDVKM. Assay used: immunoSEQ multiplex PCR; TCRdb lists only in-frame clones, some missing. The table records 600 or so clones, 85% of them present only once. The gene calls are TRBV28 and TRBJ1-1; D is ambiguous. Sequencing was performed on ileal tissue. The TCR comes from an adult with Crohn's disease. The CDR3 protein is CASSLTGMNTEAFF. The CDR3 nucleotides are TGTGCCAGCAGTTTAACGGGAATGAACACTGAAGCTTTCTTT.